The entry below gives a single TCR beta chain sequence along with its context. Only in-frame clones appear in the TCRdb table, and some are missing; sequencing was by immunoSEQ multiplex PCR. The sample yields 90,000 to 100,000 clones, around 80% seen once. CDR1 and CDR2 (germline): SGHTA, FQGNSA. With 1 base removed from V and 0 bases from J, the gap between germline ends came to 13 bases. The CDR3 has 17 amino acids. This record belongs to a study of control samples from healthy donors and cancer patients. The chain has TRBV7-2 and TRBJ2-1, with D perhaps assigned TRBD1 or TRBD2 (6 bases each). Sequencing input: blood. This clonotype was obtained from a woman in her twenties or thirties in good health. The CDR3: CASSLDRGRSSYNEQFF. CDR3 in DNA: TGTGCCAGCAGCTTAGATCGGGGGCGGAGCTCCTACAATGAGCAGTTCTTC.